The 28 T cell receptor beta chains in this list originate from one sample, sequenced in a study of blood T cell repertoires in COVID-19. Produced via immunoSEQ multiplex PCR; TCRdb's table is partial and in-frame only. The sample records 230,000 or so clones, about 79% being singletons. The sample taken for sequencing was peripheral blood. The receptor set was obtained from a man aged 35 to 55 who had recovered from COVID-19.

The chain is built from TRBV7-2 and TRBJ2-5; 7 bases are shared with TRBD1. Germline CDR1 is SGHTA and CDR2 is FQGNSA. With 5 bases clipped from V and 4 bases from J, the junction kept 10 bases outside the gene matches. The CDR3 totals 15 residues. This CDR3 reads CASSHNDRVGETQYF. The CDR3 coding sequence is TGTGCCAGCAGCCATAACGACAGGGTGGGAGAGACCCAGTACTTC.

The CDR3 is CASSWGTSLEQFF. In nucleotides, the CDR3 is TGTGCCAGCAGTTGGGGAACTAGCCTTGAGCAGTTCTTC. This chain joins TRBV6-5 and TRBJ2-1; weak D call: TRBD2 (6 bases). This CDR3 has 13 residues. Germline V gene sequence: CDR1 MNHEY, CDR2 SVGAGI. Between the trimmed V and J ends, which lost 4 bases and 9 bases, there was a span of 13 bases.

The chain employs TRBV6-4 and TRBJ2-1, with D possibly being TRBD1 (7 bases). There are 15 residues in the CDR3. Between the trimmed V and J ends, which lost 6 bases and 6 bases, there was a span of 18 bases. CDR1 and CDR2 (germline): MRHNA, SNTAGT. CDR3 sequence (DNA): TGTGCCAGCAGCAGGACAGGAGGGGTAACCAATGAGCAGTTCTTC. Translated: CASSRTGGVTNEQFF.

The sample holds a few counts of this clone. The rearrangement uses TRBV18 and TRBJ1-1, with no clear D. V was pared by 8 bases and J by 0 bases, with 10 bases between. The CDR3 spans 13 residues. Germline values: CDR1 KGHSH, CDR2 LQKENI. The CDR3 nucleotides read TGTGCCAGCACACAGAGTATGAACACTGAAGCTTTCTTT. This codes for CASTQSMNTEAFF.

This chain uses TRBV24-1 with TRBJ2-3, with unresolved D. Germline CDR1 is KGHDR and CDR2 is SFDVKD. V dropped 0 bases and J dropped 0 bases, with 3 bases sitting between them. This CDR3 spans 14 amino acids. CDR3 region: CATSDLRSTDTQYF. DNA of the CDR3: TGTGCCACCAGTGATTTGCGGAGCACAGATACGCAGTATTTT.

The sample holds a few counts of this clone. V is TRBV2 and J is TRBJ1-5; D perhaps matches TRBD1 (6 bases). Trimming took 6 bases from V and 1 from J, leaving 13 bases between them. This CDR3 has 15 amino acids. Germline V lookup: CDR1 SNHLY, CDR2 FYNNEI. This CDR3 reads CASSGTGISNQPQHF. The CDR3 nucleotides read TGTGCCAGCAGCGGAACAGGGATAAGCAATCAGCCCCAGCATTTT.

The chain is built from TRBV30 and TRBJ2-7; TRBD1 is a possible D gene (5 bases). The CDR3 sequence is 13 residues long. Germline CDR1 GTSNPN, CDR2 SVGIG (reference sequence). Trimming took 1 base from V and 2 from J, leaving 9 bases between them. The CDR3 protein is CAWSEDSTYEQYF. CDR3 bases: TGTGCCTGGAGTGAAGACAGTACCTACGAGCAGTACTTC.

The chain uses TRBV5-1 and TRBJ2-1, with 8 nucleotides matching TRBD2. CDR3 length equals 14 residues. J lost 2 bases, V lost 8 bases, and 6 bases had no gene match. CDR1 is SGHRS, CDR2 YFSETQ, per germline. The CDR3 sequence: CASFTSGAYNEQFF. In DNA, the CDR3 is TGCGCCAGTTTTACTAGCGGAGCCTACAATGAGCAGTTCTTC.

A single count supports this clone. The CDR3 coding sequence is TGTGCCAGCAGTTACTCGGCCCCCTCCTACGAGCAGTACTTC. Translation gives CASSYSAPSYEQYF. The gene calls are TRBV6-2 or TRBV6-3 and TRBJ2-7, with D hard to call. Trimming cost V 0 bases and J 0 bases, with 6 bases left between them. Germline V gene data show CDR1 as MNHEY and CDR2 as SVGEGT. This CDR3 has 14 amino acids.

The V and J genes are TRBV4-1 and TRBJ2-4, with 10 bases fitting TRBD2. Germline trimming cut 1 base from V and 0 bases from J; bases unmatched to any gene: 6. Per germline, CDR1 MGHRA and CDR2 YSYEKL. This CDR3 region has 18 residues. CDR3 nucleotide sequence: TGCGCCAGCAGCCAAGGTAGCGGGGGGCTCATAGCCAAAAACATTCAGTACTTC. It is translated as CASSQGSGGLIAKNIQYF.

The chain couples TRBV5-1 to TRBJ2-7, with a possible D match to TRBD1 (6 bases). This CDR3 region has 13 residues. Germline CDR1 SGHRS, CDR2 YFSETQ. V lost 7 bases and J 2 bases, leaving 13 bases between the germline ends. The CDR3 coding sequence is TGCGCCAGCCAAGGCGACAGGCCCTACGAGCAGTACTTC. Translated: CASQGDRPYEQYF.

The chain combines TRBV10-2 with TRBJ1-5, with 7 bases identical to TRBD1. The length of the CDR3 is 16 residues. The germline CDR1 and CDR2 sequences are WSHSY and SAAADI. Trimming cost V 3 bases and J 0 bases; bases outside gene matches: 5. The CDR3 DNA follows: TGCGCCAGCAGTGACGGACAGGACTATAGCAATCAGCCCCAGCATTTT. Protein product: CASSDGQDYSNQPQHF.

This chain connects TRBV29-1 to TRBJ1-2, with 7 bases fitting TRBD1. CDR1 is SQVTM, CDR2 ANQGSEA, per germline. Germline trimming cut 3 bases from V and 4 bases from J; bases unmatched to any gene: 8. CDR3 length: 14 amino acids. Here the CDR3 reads CSVDTVTGAYGYTF. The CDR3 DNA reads TGCAGCGTTGATACGGTCACAGGGGCCTATGGCTACACCTTC.

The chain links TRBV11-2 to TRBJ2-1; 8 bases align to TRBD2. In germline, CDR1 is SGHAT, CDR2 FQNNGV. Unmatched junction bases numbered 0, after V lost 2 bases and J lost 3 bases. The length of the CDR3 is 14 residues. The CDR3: CASSLSGSYNEQFF. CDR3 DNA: TGTGCCAGCAGCTTAAGCGGGAGCTACAATGAGCAGTTCTTC.

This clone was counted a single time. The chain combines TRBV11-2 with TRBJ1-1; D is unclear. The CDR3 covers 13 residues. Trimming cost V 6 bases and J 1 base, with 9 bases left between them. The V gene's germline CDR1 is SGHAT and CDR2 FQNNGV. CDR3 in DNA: TGTGCCAGCAGTTTCGGTGAGAACACTGAAGCTTTCTTT. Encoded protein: CASSFGENTEAFF.

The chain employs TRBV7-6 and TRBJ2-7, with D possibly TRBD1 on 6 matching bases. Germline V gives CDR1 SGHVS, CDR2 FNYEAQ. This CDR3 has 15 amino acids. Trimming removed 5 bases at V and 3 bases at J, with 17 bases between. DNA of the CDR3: TGTGCCAGCAGCGTCAAACCGGGACAAGACTACGAGCAGTACTTC. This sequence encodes CASSVKPGQDYEQYF.

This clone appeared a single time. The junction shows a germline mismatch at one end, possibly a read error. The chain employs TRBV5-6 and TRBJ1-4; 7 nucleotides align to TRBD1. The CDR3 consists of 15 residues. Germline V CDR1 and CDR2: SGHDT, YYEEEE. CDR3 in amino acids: CASSLGGGVEEKLFF. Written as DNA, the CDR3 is TGTGCCAGCAGTTTGGGAGGGGGCGTAGAAGAAAAACTGTTTTTT. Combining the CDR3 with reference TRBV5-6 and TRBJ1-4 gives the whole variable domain DAGVTQSPTHLIKTRGQQVTLRCSPKSGHDTVSWYQQALGQGPQFIFQYYEEEERQRGNFPDRFSGHQFPNYSSELNVNALLLGDSALYLCASSLGGGVEEKLFFGSGTQLSVL.

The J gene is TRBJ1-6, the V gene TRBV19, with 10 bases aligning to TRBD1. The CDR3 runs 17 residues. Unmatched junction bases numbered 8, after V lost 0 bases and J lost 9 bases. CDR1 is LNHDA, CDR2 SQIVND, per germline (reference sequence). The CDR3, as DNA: TGTGCCAGTAGTATAGACTACTGGGGGACAGGGGTTTCACCCCTCCACTTT. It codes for CASSIDYWGTGVSPLHF.

CDR3 nucleotides: TGTGCCAGCTCCCTACTAGCGGGAGGGGGCGAGCAGTTCTTC. Its translation is CASSLLAGGGEQFF. The V gene is TRBV27, the J gene TRBJ2-1; 13 bases map to TRBD2. J gave up 10 bases and V 8 bases, and 8 bases lay outside the gene matches. The germline gives CDR1 MNHEY, CDR2 SMNVEV (reference sequence). CDR3 length equals 14 residues.

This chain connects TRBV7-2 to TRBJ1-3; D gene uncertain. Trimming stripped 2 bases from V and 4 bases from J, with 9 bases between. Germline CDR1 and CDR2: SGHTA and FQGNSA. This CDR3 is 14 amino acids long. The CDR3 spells CASSLRGGGNTIYF. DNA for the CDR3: TGTGCCAGCAGCTTAAGAGGAGGCGGAAACACCATATATTTT.

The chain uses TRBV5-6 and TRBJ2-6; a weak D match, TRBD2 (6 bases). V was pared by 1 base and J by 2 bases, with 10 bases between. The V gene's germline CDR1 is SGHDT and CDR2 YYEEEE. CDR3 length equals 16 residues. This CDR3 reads CASSLPPGAGANVLTF. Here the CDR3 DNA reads TGTGCCAGCAGCTTGCCGCCGGGAGCTGGGGCCAACGTCCTGACTTTC.

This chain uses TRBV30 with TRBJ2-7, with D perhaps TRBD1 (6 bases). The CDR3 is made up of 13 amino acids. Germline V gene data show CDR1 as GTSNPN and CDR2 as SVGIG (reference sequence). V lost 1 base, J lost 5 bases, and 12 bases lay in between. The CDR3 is CAWSEVRGDEQYF. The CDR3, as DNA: TGTGCCTGGAGTGAAGTCAGGGGAGACGAGCAGTACTTC.

CDR3 nucleotide sequence: TGTGCCTGGAGACTAGCGGGAGAGGGCACAGATACGCAGTATTTT. Its translation is CAWRLAGEGTDTQYF. This chain links TRBV30 with TRBJ2-3, with 11 bases aligning to TRBD2. Trimming cost V 3 bases and J 1 base; bases outside gene matches: 3. The CDR3 length is 15 residues. Germline CDR1 and CDR2: GTSNPN and SVGIG (reference sequence).

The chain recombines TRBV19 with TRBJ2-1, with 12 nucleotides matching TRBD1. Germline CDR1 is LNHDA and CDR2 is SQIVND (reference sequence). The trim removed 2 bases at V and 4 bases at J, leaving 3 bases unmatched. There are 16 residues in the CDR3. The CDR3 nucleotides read TGTGCCAGTAGTATACCGGGACAGGGGGCTTACAATGAGCAGTTCTTC. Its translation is CASSIPGQGAYNEQFF.

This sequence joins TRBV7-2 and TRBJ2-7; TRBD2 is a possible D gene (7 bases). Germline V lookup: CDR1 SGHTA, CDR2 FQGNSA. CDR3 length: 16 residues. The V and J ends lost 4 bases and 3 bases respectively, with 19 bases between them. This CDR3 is CASSSRLGGGVYEQYF. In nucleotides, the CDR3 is TGTGCCAGCAGCTCCCGCCTTGGCGGGGGCGTCTACGAGCAGTACTTC.

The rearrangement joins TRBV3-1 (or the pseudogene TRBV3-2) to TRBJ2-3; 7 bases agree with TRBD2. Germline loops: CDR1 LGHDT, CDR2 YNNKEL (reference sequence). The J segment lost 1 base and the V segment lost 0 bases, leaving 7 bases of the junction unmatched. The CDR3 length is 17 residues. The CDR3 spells CASSQEGVAGGTDTQYF. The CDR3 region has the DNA TGTGCCAGCAGCCAAGAGGGGGTGGCGGGAGGCACAGATACGCAGTATTTT.

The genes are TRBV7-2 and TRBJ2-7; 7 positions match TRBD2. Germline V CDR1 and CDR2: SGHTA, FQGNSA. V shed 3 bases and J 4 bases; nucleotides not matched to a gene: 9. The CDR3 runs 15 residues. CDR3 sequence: CASSFNGDYPYEQYF. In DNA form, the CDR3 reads TGTGCCAGCAGCTTCAACGGGGACTATCCATACGAGCAGTACTTC.

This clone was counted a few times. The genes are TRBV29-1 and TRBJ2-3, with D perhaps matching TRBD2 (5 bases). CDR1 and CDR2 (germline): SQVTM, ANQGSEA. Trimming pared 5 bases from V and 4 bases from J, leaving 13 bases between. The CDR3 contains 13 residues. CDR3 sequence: CSVFNYGADTQYF. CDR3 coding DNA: TGCAGCGTTTTTAACTACGGGGCAGATACGCAGTATTTT.